A selection of T cell receptor beta chains follows, all from one sample in a study of CD8 T cells in ankylosing spondylitis. TCRdb fed the 5' RACE reads into MiXCR, producing one record per CDR3 protein. The data contain more than 500,000 distinct CDR3 sequences, about 5.2% of them singletons. The sequenced sample was blood, either unsorted or a sorted T cell fraction (not recorded which). These receptors came from a male donor with ankylosing spondylitis. The CDR3 runs from the conserved cysteine through the conserved F or W. Each record gives: clone size, V gene, J gene, D gene, CDR3 DNA, CDR3 protein. The D gene is left open where the match is weak. The size of a clone is reported for some rows only, either as once, few or many, or as a class for expanded clones.

clone size: -; V gene: TRBV2; J gene: TRBJ2-6; D gene: -; CDR3 DNA: TGTGCCAGGAAGGACTCTGGGGCCAACGTCCTGACTTTC; CDR3 protein: CARKDSGANVLTF
clone size: many; V gene: TRBV2; J gene: TRBJ1-1; D gene: TRBD1; CDR3 DNA: TGTGCCAGCAGTGGATCGGGACAGCTTAGGGGTGAAGCTTTCTTT; CDR3 protein: CASSGSGQLRGEAFF
clone size: many; V gene: TRBV11-2; J gene: TRBJ1-1; D gene: -; CDR3 DNA: TGTGCCAGCACCCTGAGGACCCTCAACCCGAACACTGAAGCTTTCTTT; CDR3 protein: CASTLRTLNPNTEAFF
clone size: many; V gene: TRBV6-4; J gene: TRBJ2-1; D gene: -; CDR3 DNA: TGTGCCAGCAGTAACGGGAGCTCCTACAATGAGCAGTTCTTC; CDR3 protein: CASSNGSSYNEQFF
clone size: many; V gene: TRBV5-1; J gene: TRBJ2-7; D gene: TRBD1; CDR3 DNA: TGCGCCAGCAGCTCGGGGACAGGGGAATACGAGCAGTACTTC; CDR3 protein: CASSSGTGEYEQYF
clone size: few; V gene: TRBV3-1; J gene: TRBJ2-5; D gene: -; CDR3 DNA: TGTGCCAGCAGCCAAGATCGGTGGCGGGGTTTGGAAGAGACCCAGTACTTC; CDR3 protein: CASSQDRWRGLEETQYF
clone size: many; V gene: TRBV6-5; J gene: TRBJ1-2; D gene: -; CDR3 DNA: TGTGCCAGCAGTTACTCTTTCGGGAACTATGGCTACACCTTC; CDR3 protein: CASSYSFGNYGYTF
clone size: few; V gene: TRBV14; J gene: TRBJ2-4; D gene: -; CDR3 DNA: TGTGCCAGCAGCCAAATGGCCCCAAGCGGAAACATTCAGTACTTC; CDR3 protein: CASSQMAPSGNIQYF
clone size: many; V gene: TRBV29-1; J gene: TRBJ2-2; D gene: -; CDR3 DNA: TGCAGCGTTGCCGGGCGGGGAGGTGGGGAGCTGTTTTTT; CDR3 protein: CSVAGRGGGELFF
clone size: many; V gene: TRBV14; J gene: TRBJ1-6; D gene: -; CDR3 DNA: TGTGCCAGCAGACAACAGGCTAATTCACCCCTCCACTTT; CDR3 protein: CASRQQANSPLHF
clone size: many; V gene: TRBV6-2/TRBV6-3; J gene: TRBJ2-7; D gene: -; CDR3 DNA: TGTGCCAGCAGAACTCCCCCGGGATCAACCTACGAGCAGTACTTC; CDR3 protein: CASRTPPGSTYEQYF
clone size: many; V gene: TRBV29-1; J gene: TRBJ2-7; D gene: TRBD2; CDR3 DNA: TGCAGCGTTGAAGGACTAGCCGGGCAGGCCTACGAGCAGTACTTC; CDR3 protein: CSVEGLAGQAYEQYF
clone size: many; V gene: TRBV15; J gene: TRBJ2-3; D gene: -; CDR3 DNA: TGTGCCACCAGCTGGGTGCGACTTAGCACAGATACGCAGTATTTT; CDR3 protein: CATSWVRLSTDTQYF
clone size: many; V gene: TRBV5-5; J gene: TRBJ2-1; D gene: -; CDR3 DNA: TGTGCCAGCAGCTTGGAGGCCCGGGTTGGTGAGCAGTTCTTC; CDR3 protein: CASSLEARVGEQFF
clone size: many; V gene: TRBV5-1; J gene: TRBJ1-4; D gene: -; CDR3 DNA: TGCGCCAGCAGCTTGGACAGCTCGACAACTAATGAAAAACTGTTTTTT; CDR3 protein: CASSLDSSTTNEKLFF
clone size: many; V gene: TRBV5-1; J gene: TRBJ2-1; D gene: -; CDR3 DNA: TGCGCCAGCAGCTTGGACCTATGGAGCTCCTACAATGAGCAGTTCTTC; CDR3 protein: CASSLDLWSSYNEQFF
clone size: -; V gene: TRBV21-1; J gene: TRBJ2-1; D gene: -; CDR3 DNA: TGTGCCAGCACCATGAAGGACAGGGAATCCTACAATGAGCAGTTCTTC; CDR3 protein: CASTMKDRESYNEQFF
clone size: many; V gene: TRBV5-1; J gene: TRBJ1-2; D gene: -; CDR3 DNA: TGCGCCAGCAGCTTGGGCTCCGACAGGTCCTATGGCTACACCTTC; CDR3 protein: CASSLGSDRSYGYTF
clone size: few; V gene: TRBV20-1; J gene: TRBJ2-2; D gene: TRBD2; CDR3 DNA: TGCAGTGCTCCCCGGCTGCGGGGGGCGGGTTTAGAGCTGTTTTTT; CDR3 protein: CSAPRLRGAGLELFF
clone size: -; V gene: TRBV29-1; J gene: TRBJ1-1; D gene: TRBD1; CDR3 DNA: TGCAGCGTCGCGACCCACCAAGGGGGGACAGGGGGCTCCGAAGCTTTCTTT; CDR3 protein: CSVATHQGGTGGSEAFF
clone size: -; V gene: TRBV10-3; J gene: TRBJ2-5; D gene: -; CDR3 DNA: TGTGCCATCAGGGCTTCAGAGACCCAGTACTTC; CDR3 protein: CAIRASETQYF
clone size: many; V gene: TRBV5-1; J gene: TRBJ1-2; D gene: TRBD1; CDR3 DNA: TGCGCCAGCAGCCGTATGGGACAGGGGCTTAACTATGGCTACACCTTC; CDR3 protein: CASSRMGQGLNYGYTF
clone size: -; V gene: TRBV18; J gene: TRBJ1-6; D gene: -; CDR3 DNA: TGTGCCAGCTCACCCGGGATTTCACCCCTCCACTTT; CDR3 protein: CASSPGISPLHF
clone size: many; V gene: TRBV28; J gene: TRBJ2-2; D gene: -; CDR3 DNA: TGTGCCTCACACCCCGGGGCCGGGGAGCTGTTTTTT; CDR3 protein: CASHPGAGELFF
clone size: many; V gene: TRBV12-3/TRBV12-4; J gene: TRBJ1-6; D gene: -; CDR3 DNA: TGTGCCAGCAGTCCATTGACAGGCCTTTCACCCCTCCACTTT; CDR3 protein: CASSPLTGLSPLHF
clone size: many; V gene: TRBV29-1; J gene: TRBJ1-1; D gene: TRBD1; CDR3 DNA: TGCAGCGTTGTAGGGGACAGGGGCGTGGAAGCTTTCTTT; CDR3 protein: CSVVGDRGVEAFF
clone size: many; V gene: TRBV28; J gene: TRBJ1-6; D gene: -; CDR3 DNA: TGTGCCAGCAGTTTAGGGACGGGAAGGTCACCCCTCCACTTT; CDR3 protein: CASSLGTGRSPLHF
clone size: few; V gene: TRBV20-1; J gene: TRBJ1-2; D gene: -; CDR3 DNA: TGCAGTGCTAGAGATAAGGTCTCTGGCTATGGCTACACCTTC; CDR3 protein: CSARDKVSGYGYTF
clone size: many; V gene: TRBV29-1; J gene: TRBJ1-2; D gene: -; CDR3 DNA: TGCAGCGTTCACAGATCAGATGGCTACACCTTC; CDR3 protein: CSVHRSDGYTF
clone size: many; V gene: TRBV5-1; J gene: TRBJ2-5; D gene: -; CDR3 DNA: TGCGCCAGCAGCTTGGCCGGCAGCTACCAAGAGACCCAGTACTTC; CDR3 protein: CASSLAGSYQETQYF
clone size: many; V gene: TRBV5-1; J gene: TRBJ1-2; D gene: TRBD1; CDR3 DNA: TGCGCCAGCAGCGGGACGACAGGGACTTTTGGCTACACCTTC; CDR3 protein: CASSGTTGTFGYTF
clone size: many; V gene: TRBV20-1; J gene: TRBJ1-4; D gene: -; CDR3 DNA: TGCAGTGCTCCCAGCCTACAGGGCTCGGGCGCAACTAATGAAAAACTGTTTTTT; CDR3 protein: CSAPSLQGSGATNEKLFF
clone size: many; V gene: TRBV5-1; J gene: TRBJ2-7; D gene: -; CDR3 DNA: TGCGCCAGCAGCTCACCGGGACCTCGGAAAATCGAGCAGTACTTC; CDR3 protein: CASSSPGPRKIEQYF
clone size: many; V gene: TRBV2; J gene: TRBJ1-2; D gene: -; CDR3 DNA: TGTGCCAGCATTGTGATTGCGAGTGGCTACACCTTC; CDR3 protein: CASIVIASGYTF
clone size: many; V gene: TRBV5-1; J gene: TRBJ2-2; D gene: TRBD1; CDR3 DNA: TGCGCCAGCAGCTTGGTAGGGACAGGGGAAAACACCGGGGAGCTGTTTTTT; CDR3 protein: CASSLVGTGENTGELFF
clone size: few; V gene: TRBV18; J gene: TRBJ2-1; D gene: -; CDR3 DNA: TGTGCCAGCTCTCCCACGGGGGTAGGCTCCTACAATGAGCAGTTCTTC; CDR3 protein: CASSPTGVGSYNEQFF
clone size: -; V gene: TRBV7-6; J gene: TRBJ2-2; D gene: -; CDR3 DNA: TGTGCCAGCAGCTTAGCGCGAACCGGGGAGCTGTTTTTT; CDR3 protein: CASSLARTGELFF
clone size: many; V gene: TRBV12-3/TRBV12-4; J gene: TRBJ2-7; D gene: -; CDR3 DNA: TGTGCCAGCAGACCCGCACCGGGTTACGAGCAGTACTTC; CDR3 protein: CASRPAPGYEQYF
clone size: many; V gene: TRBV12-3/TRBV12-4; J gene: TRBJ1-4; D gene: -; CDR3 DNA: TGTGCCAGCAGCGACTACGGGGCCGGCGAAAAACTGTTTTTT; CDR3 protein: CASSDYGAGEKLFF
clone size: many; V gene: TRBV20-1; J gene: TRBJ2-3; D gene: TRBD2; CDR3 DNA: TGCAGTGCCCCAGAGCGGGGTACAGATACGCAGTATTTT; CDR3 protein: CSAPERGTDTQYF
clone size: many; V gene: TRBV12-3/TRBV12-4; J gene: TRBJ2-1; D gene: -; CDR3 DNA: TGTGCCAGCAGTTCACTGACCTACAATGAGCAGTTCTTC; CDR3 protein: CASSSLTYNEQFF
clone size: many; V gene: TRBV4-3; J gene: TRBJ2-6; D gene: -; CDR3 DNA: TGCGCCAGCAGCCAAGATTTCGCTGGGGCCAACGTCCTGACTTTC; CDR3 protein: CASSQDFAGANVLTF
clone size: many; V gene: TRBV10-3; J gene: TRBJ1-1; D gene: -; CDR3 DNA: TGTGCCATCAGTGAGACAGGGACGGGAAAAGAAGCTTTCTTT; CDR3 protein: CAISETGTGKEAFF
clone size: many; V gene: TRBV29-1; J gene: TRBJ2-2; D gene: -; CDR3 DNA: TGCAGCGTTGCGGTCGACGGCGGGGAGCTGTTTTTT; CDR3 protein: CSVAVDGGELFF
clone size: -; V gene: TRBV27; J gene: TRBJ2-3; D gene: TRBD2; CDR3 DNA: TGTGCCAGCAGTTTTGAGGGCGGGGGAGATACGCAGTATTTT; CDR3 protein: CASSFEGGGDTQYF
clone size: many; V gene: TRBV11-1; J gene: TRBJ2-2; D gene: TRBD1; CDR3 DNA: TGTGCCAGCAGCTTAGGGGACAGTTCCGACTCGAACACCGGGGAGCTGTTTTTT; CDR3 protein: CASSLGDSSDSNTGELFF
clone size: many; V gene: TRBV29-1; J gene: TRBJ2-7; D gene: -; CDR3 DNA: TGCAGCGTTGGGGGCCGGGACCTTGACGAGCAGTACTTC; CDR3 protein: CSVGGRDLDEQYF
clone size: many; V gene: TRBV20-1; J gene: TRBJ1-1; D gene: -; CDR3 DNA: TGCAGTGCTAGTAAAAACAGGGCGTATACTGAAGCTTTCTTT; CDR3 protein: CSASKNRAYTEAFF
clone size: many; V gene: TRBV6-5; J gene: TRBJ2-3; D gene: TRBD2; CDR3 DNA: TGTGCCAGCAGTTACTCCGGGACTAGCGGGGAAGAAGATACGCAGTATTTT; CDR3 protein: CASSYSGTSGEEDTQYF
clone size: many; V gene: TRBV5-1; J gene: TRBJ2-2; D gene: -; CDR3 DNA: TGCGCCAGCAGCTTGGAGGGTGGGGTCGAGCTGTTTTTT; CDR3 protein: CASSLEGGVELFF
clone size: many; V gene: TRBV20-1; J gene: TRBJ1-6; D gene: -; CDR3 DNA: TGCAGTGCTGGCAGCTCCTATAATTCACCCCTCCACTTT; CDR3 protein: CSAGSSYNSPLHF
clone size: many; V gene: TRBV20-1; J gene: TRBJ2-1; D gene: TRBD2; CDR3 DNA: TGCAGTGCTGGGCTAGCGGGAGGGAACTACAATGAGCAGTTCTTC; CDR3 protein: CSAGLAGGNYNEQFF
clone size: many; V gene: TRBV5-5; J gene: TRBJ2-2; D gene: -; CDR3 DNA: TGTGCCAGCAGCCGGGGGAGGAACACCGGGGAGCTGTTTTTT; CDR3 protein: CASSRGRNTGELFF
clone size: many; V gene: TRBV4-3; J gene: TRBJ1-2; D gene: -; CDR3 DNA: TGCGCCAGCAGCCGGGACACCCGCTATGGCTACACCTTC; CDR3 protein: CASSRDTRYGYTF
clone size: many; V gene: TRBV28; J gene: TRBJ2-3; D gene: -; CDR3 DNA: TGTGCCAGCAGTTCTTGGCAGGGAGGTACGCAGTATTTT; CDR3 protein: CASSSWQGGTQYF
clone size: few; V gene: TRBV11-2; J gene: TRBJ2-3; D gene: -; CDR3 DNA: TGTGCCAGCAGCTTAGTGTTAGCGCGAACCGAAGATACGCAGTATTTT; CDR3 protein: CASSLVLARTEDTQYF
clone size: many; V gene: TRBV7-6; J gene: TRBJ2-1; D gene: -; CDR3 DNA: TGTGCCAGCAGCTTACTAACCCTCTCCTACAATGAGCAGTTCTTC; CDR3 protein: CASSLLTLSYNEQFF
clone size: -; V gene: TRBV6-5; J gene: TRBJ2-2; D gene: -; CDR3 DNA: TGTGCCAGCAGCCCTGAACAGGGAAACGCGAACACCGGGGAGCTGTTTTTT; CDR3 protein: CASSPEQGNANTGELFF
clone size: -; V gene: TRBV28; J gene: TRBJ2-3; D gene: -; CDR3 DNA: TGTGCCAGCAGCCCCCCCGAGCGGGCCGTTCCCACAGATACGCAGTATTTT; CDR3 protein: CASSPPERAVPTDTQYF